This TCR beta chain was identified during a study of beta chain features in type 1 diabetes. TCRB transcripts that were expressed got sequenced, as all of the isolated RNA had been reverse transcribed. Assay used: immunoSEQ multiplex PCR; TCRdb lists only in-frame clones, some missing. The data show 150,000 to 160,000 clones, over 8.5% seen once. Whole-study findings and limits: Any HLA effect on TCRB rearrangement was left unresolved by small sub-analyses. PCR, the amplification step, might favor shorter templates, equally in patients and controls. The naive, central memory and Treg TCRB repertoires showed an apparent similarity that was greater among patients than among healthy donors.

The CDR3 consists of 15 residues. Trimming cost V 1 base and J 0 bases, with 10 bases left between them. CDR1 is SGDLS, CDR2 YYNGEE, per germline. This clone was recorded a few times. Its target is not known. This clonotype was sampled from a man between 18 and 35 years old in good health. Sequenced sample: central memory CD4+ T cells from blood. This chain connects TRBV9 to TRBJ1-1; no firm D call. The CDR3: CASSVQGQMNTEAFF. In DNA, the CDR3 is TGTGCCAGCAGCGTACAAGGGCAGATGAACACTGAAGCTTTCTTT.